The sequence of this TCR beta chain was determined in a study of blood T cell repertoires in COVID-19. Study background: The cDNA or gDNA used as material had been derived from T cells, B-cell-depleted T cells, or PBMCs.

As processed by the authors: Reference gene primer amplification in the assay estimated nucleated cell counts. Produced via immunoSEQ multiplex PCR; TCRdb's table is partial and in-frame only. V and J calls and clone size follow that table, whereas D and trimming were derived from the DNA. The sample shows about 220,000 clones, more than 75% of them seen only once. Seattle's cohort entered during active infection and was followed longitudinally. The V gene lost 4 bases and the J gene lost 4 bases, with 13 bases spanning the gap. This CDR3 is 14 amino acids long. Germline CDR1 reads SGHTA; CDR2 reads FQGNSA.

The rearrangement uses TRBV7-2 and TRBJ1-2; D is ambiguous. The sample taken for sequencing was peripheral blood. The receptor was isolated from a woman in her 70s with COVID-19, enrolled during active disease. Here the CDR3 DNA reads TGTGCCAGCAGCTGGAGGGATCCCCTCTATGGCTACACCTTC. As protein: CASSWRDPLYGYTF.